This TCR beta chain came from a study of PD-1 blockade in classical Hodgkin lymphoma. The wider study: A 3 mg/kg intravenous dose of nivolumab was received by patients every 2 weeks.

Time point reported: cycle 4 day 1 (C4D1), after more than five weeks of nivolumab. Each patient's relapse followed autologous stem cell transplantation, and brentuximab vedotin exposure varied. It was by magnetic negative selection that CD8+ T cells were isolated from thawed PBMCs. Patients had relapsed/refractory classical Hodgkin lymphoma with complete response, partial response or progressive disease as best response. Data came from immunoSEQ multiplex PCR; TCRdb stores just in-frame clones and leaves some out. The profile shows 15,000 to 20,000 clones, about 87% of them singletons. CDR3 length: 15 amino acids. Germline CDR1 and CDR2: SGHKS and YYEKEE (reference sequence). V was pared by 5 bases and J by 3 bases, with 17 bases between. The count of this clone is one.

Source: CD8+ T cells from blood, taken before the fourth cycle of nivolumab. The TCR was taken from a human donor with classical Hodgkin lymphoma. The chain has TRBV5-5 and TRBJ2-5; D might be TRBD1 (5 bases). CDR3 loop: CASRSRADRKETQYF. In DNA, the CDR3 is TGTGCCAGCAGGTCAAGGGCCGACAGAAAAGAGACCCAGTACTTC.